This passage covers 17 T cell receptor beta chains from one sample sequenced in a study of human thymus T cells. The table came from immunoSEQ multiplex PCR; TCRdb's copy has only in-frame clones and leaves some out. This sample carries about 130,000 clones, around 96% of them seen once, and the ten largest clones take roughly 0.024%. Thymic samples were excised during corrective heart operations. The sequenced material came from thymus tissue. The receptors were sampled from a boy younger than two with a congenital heart defect but otherwise immunologically healthy.

J is TRBJ1-5 and V is TRBV25-1, with a possible D match to TRBD1 (5 bases). The germline V gene encodes CDR1 MGHDK and CDR2 SYGVNS. Between the trimmed V and J ends, which lost 4 bases and 7 bases, there was a span of 23 bases. The CDR3 runs to 17 residues. The CDR3: CASSARGAPKAGQPQHF. CDR3 DNA: TGTGCCAGCAGTGCCCGCGGGGCCCCAAAAGCGGGACAGCCCCAGCATTTT.

J is TRBJ1-3 and V is TRBV14; a weak D match, TRBD1 (5 bases). CDR1 is SGHDN, CDR2 FVKESK, per germline. V was cut by 1 base and J by 4 bases, with 8 bases left in between. This CDR3 spans 14 amino acids. The DNA of the CDR3 is TGTGCCAGCAGCCAAGGGGCAGGGGGAAACACCATATATTTT. It yields the protein CASSQGAGGNTIYF.

This clone was seen a handful of times. The chain is built from TRBV19 and TRBJ1-5; TRBD1 matches at 9 bases. The germline V gene has CDR1 LNHDA and CDR2 SQIVND (reference sequence). V lost 5 bases to trimming and J lost 4 bases; unmatched junction nucleotides: 3. The CDR3 has 14 amino acids. The CDR3 region has the DNA TGTGCCAGTAGTCCGGGGACAGGGAATCAGCCCCAGCATTTT. It codes for CASSPGTGNQPQHF.

CDR3 sequence reads: CASSSRDGPTNYGYTF. The CDR3 DNA sequence: TGTGCCAGCAGCTCCCGGGACGGTCCCACTAACTATGGCTACACCTTC. The genes are TRBV7-6 and TRBJ1-2, with D perhaps TRBD1 (5 bases). Trimming shortened V by 4 bases and J by 0 bases, and 15 bases separated the two germline ends. Germline assignment: CDR1 SGHVS and CDR2 FNYEAQ. The CDR3 covers 16 residues. Full variable domain (rest looked up from reference TRBV7-6 and TRBJ1-2): GAGVSQSPRYKVTKRGQDVALRCDPISGHVSLYWYRQALGQGPEFLTYFNYEAQQDKSGLPNDRFSAERPEGSISTLTIQRTEQRDSAMYRCASSSRDGPTNYGYTFGSGTRLTVV.

J is TRBJ1-1 and V is TRBV5-1; 9 bases fit TRBD1. This CDR3 region has 17 residues. J was trimmed by 5 bases and V by 2 bases; bases with no gene match: 13. Germline V gene lookup returns CDR1 SGHRS and CDR2 YFSETQ. The CDR3 DNA follows: TGCGCCAGCAGCTTAAGCCCCGGGACAGGGTTGGCAACTGAAGCTTTCTTT. It specifies CASSLSPGTGLATEAFF.

The genes are TRBV12-1 and TRBJ1-5; the table's D gene call, TRBD1, was not cross checked with the DNA. TRBV12-1 is a documented pseudogene. The CDR3 extends over 20 amino acids. Here the CDR3 reads CASSFTPGQLALGGNQPQHF. The CDR3 nucleotides are TGTGCCAGCAGCTTCACGCCGGGACAGCTCGCTTTGGGAGGCAATCAGCCCCAGCATTTT.

This clone has only one observation. The chain joins TRBV6-6 to TRBJ2-5; maybe TRBD1 (5 bases). Germline V lookup: CDR1 MNHNY, CDR2 SVGAGI (reference sequence). Trimming cost V 0 bases and J 2 bases, with 13 bases left between them. There are 16 residues in the CDR3. In nucleotides, the CDR3 is TGTGCCAGCAGTTACTCAAACGGACAAAATCAAGAGACCCAGTACTTC. Translated, it gives CASSYSNGQNQETQYF.

This chain connects TRBV12-5 to TRBJ2-2; the D gene is possibly TRBD1 (6 bases). The CDR3 has 16 amino acids. V lost 6 bases and J lost 3, with 17 bases in between. Germline V gives CDR1 LGHNT, CDR2 FRNRAP. The DNA of the CDR3 is TGTGCTAGTGGCCCAAAGACAGGCACACACACCGGGGAGCTGTTTTTT. This sequence encodes CASGPKTGTHTGELFF.

V is TRBV14 and J is TRBJ1-3; no clear D. This CDR3 region has 15 residues. Germline CDR1 SGHDN, CDR2 FVKESK. The V gene lost 3 bases and the J gene lost 5 bases, with 14 bases spanning the gap. The DNA for the CDR3 is TGTGCCAGCAGCCATCTCATCAACGGGAGAAACACCATATATTTT. Translated, it gives CASSHLINGRNTIYF.

The chain recombines TRBV30 with TRBJ2-7; TRBD1 matches 12 bases. Germline V gene lookup returns CDR1 GTSNPN and CDR2 SVGIG (reference sequence). V shed 4 bases and J 3 bases; nucleotides not matched to a gene: 19. This CDR3 has 19 residues. The CDR3 region is CAWTSPRGLGQGARYEQYF. The CDR3 DNA sequence: TGTGCCTGGACCTCTCCCCGGGGGCTGGGACAGGGGGCTCGCTACGAGCAGTACTTC.

The gene calls are TRBV5-6 and TRBJ2-1; 8 positions agree with TRBD1. Germline CDR1 is SGHDT and CDR2 is YYEEEE. The CDR3 has 11 residues. Unmatched junction bases numbered 3, after V lost 10 bases and J lost 6 bases. Written as DNA, the CDR3 is TGTGCCGTCGACAGGGGCAATGAGCAGTTCTTC. Translating gives CAVDRGNEQFF.

The chain links TRBV27 to TRBJ2-7; D possibly corresponds to TRBD2 (5 bases). The V gene's germline CDR1 is MNHEY and CDR2 SMNVEV (reference sequence). Deletions cut 2 bases from V and 7 bases from J, with 18 bases between. The CDR3 consists of 15 residues. The CDR3 sequence: CASSLRGPGMGEQYF. The CDR3 coding sequence is TGTGCCAGCAGTTTACGCGGGCCGGGAATGGGGGAGCAGTACTTC.

This chain joins TRBV7-2 and TRBJ2-3; 7 bases agree with TRBD2. From germline, CDR1 is SGHTA and CDR2 FQGNSA. The CDR3 loop spans 15 amino acids. J gave up 1 base and V 3 bases, and 4 bases lay outside the gene matches. CDR3 bases: TGTGCCAGCAGCTTGCGTCTAGCGGGCACAGATACGCAGTATTTT. Its protein is CASSLRLAGTDTQYF.

V usage is TRBV25-1 and J usage is TRBJ2-1; 15 nucleotides line up with TRBD2. Germline CDR1 reads MGHDK; CDR2 reads SYGVNS. This CDR3 spans 17 amino acids. V lost 3 bases and J lost 10; bases outside the gene matches: 10. The CDR3 loop reads CASSEFRTSGGAREQFF. The CDR3 DNA is TGTGCCAGCAGTGAGTTCCGGACTAGCGGGGGGGCAAGGGAGCAGTTCTTC.

The chain uses TRBV5-4 and TRBJ1-3; 9 nucleotides line up with TRBD1. Looked up from germline, CDR1 is SGHNT and CDR2 is YYREEE (reference sequence). Trimming removed 2 bases from V and 0 bases from J; junction bases left unmatched: 15. The CDR3 consists of 20 residues. The CDR3 DNA reads TGTGCCAGCAGCTTTAACAGGGGGCCTAGTGCCCGGCCCTCTGGAAACACCATATATTTT. Its protein is CASSFNRGPSARPSGNTIYF.

The chain carries TRBV4-3 and TRBJ2-2; a possible D gene is TRBD2 (7 bases). This CDR3 spans 16 amino acids. Germline V gene lookup returns CDR1 LGHNA and CDR2 YSLEER. Trimming shortened V by 4 bases and J by 2 bases, and 14 bases separated the two germline ends. Here the CDR3 DNA reads TGCGCCAGCAGCCGGGGGGGCGATCTAAACACCGGGGAGCTGTTTTTT. Translating gives CASSRGGDLNTGELFF.

The chain employs TRBV6-5 and TRBJ1-2; 7 bases map to TRBD1. The CDR3 loop spans 14 amino acids. Germline-derived CDR1 and CDR2 are MNHEY and SVGAGI. Unmatched junction bases numbered 5, after V lost 0 bases and J lost 7 bases. DNA of the CDR3: TGTGCCAGCAGTTACTCAGAGGGGGCTAGTGGCTACACCTTC. It codes for CASSYSEGASGYTF.